This TCR beta chain was captured by sequencing in a study of T cells in tumors after PD-1 blockade. The length of the CDR3 is 13 residues. V was cut by 4 bases and J by 3 bases, with 9 bases left in between. Germline values: CDR1 SGHDT, CDR2 YYEEEE. Generated by immunoSEQ multiplex PCR, the TCRdb table keeps only in-frame clones and is missing some. The table includes 14,000 to 15,000 clones, over 75% detected once. The chain carries TRBV5-6 and TRBJ2-3, with D possibly matching TRBD2 (6 bases). The TCR sequence derives from a human donor with basal cell carcinoma. Sequenced here: PBMCs, sampled after anti-PD-1 treatment. The CDR3 sequence: CASSLRETDTQYF. CDR3 in DNA: TGTGCCAGCAGCCTCCGGGAGACAGATACGCAGTATTTT.